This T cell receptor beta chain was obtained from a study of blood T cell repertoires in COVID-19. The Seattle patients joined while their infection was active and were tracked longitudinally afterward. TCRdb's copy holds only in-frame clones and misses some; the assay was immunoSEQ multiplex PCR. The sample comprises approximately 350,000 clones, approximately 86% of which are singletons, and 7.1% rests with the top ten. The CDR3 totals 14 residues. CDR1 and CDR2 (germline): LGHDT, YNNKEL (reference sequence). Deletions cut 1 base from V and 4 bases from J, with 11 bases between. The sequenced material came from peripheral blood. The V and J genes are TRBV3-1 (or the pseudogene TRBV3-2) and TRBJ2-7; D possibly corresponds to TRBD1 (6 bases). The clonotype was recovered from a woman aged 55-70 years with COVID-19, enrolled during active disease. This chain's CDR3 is CASSQGGQGYEQYF. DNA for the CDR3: TGTGCCAGCAGCCAAGGAGGGCAGGGGTACGAGCAGTACTTC.